These 32 T cell receptor beta chains were sequenced from one sample in a study of cytomegalovirus exposure and HLA in healthy donors. PCR amplification relied on 60 Vbeta primers (plus 13 Jbeta primers). TCRdb's table, derived via immunoSEQ multiplex PCR, lists solely in-frame clones and lacks some. This sample carries tens of thousands of clones, around 76% of them seen once, and the ten largest clones take 22%. Sequencing was performed on PBMCs. These receptors originate from a young woman in good health and CMV-seropositive.

The chain couples TRBV4-2 to TRBJ1-5, with a possible D match to TRBD1 (6 bases). Trimming took off 1 base at V and 4 bases at J, with 14 bases between the two ends. Germline-derived CDR1 and CDR2 are LGHNA and YNFKEQ. This CDR3 region has 16 residues. The CDR3 nucleotides read TGTGCCAGCAGCCAAGTGTGGGCAGGGGAAAATCAGCCCCAGCATTTT. Protein sequence: CASSQVWAGENQPQHF.

The chain uses TRBV10-3 and TRBJ1-1; D is unresolved. V dropped 5 bases and J dropped 1 base, with 8 bases sitting between them. This CDR3 region has 13 residues. Germline V lookup: CDR1 ENHRY, CDR2 SYGVKD. The CDR3 reads CAISPIKNTEAFF. The CDR3 bases are TGTGCCATCAGTCCTATTAAGAACACTGAAGCTTTCTTT.

This rearrangement joins TRBV7-9 to TRBJ2-1; D not resolved. Germline assignment: CDR1 SEHNR and CDR2 FQNEAQ (reference sequence). V was trimmed by 1 base and J by 12 bases, leaving 10 bases between them. The CDR3 loop spans 12 amino acids. CDR3 residues: CASSLVTFGQFF. The DNA of the CDR3 is TGTGCCAGCAGCTTAGTGACTTTTGGGCAGTTCTTC.

The chain combines TRBV6-5 with TRBJ1-2; D is unresolved. The germline V gene encodes CDR1 MNHEY and CDR2 SVGAGI. The length of the CDR3 is 14 residues. V lost 0 bases to trimming and J lost 1 base, with 6 bases between them. The CDR3, as DNA: TGTGCCAGCAGTTACTCGAGGGATAACTATGGCTACACCTTC. It yields the protein CASSYSRDNYGYTF.

The chain joins TRBV5-1 to TRBJ2-1; 12 bases map to TRBD2. Germline CDR1 and CDR2: SGHRS and YFSETQ. V was pared by 3 bases and J by 4 bases, with 5 bases of the junction left unmatched. The CDR3 totals 16 residues. For the CDR3, the DNA is TGCGCCAGCAGCTCGCCCCTAGCGGGAGGGTACAATGAGCAGTTCTTC. Translation gives CASSSPLAGGYNEQFF.

J is TRBJ2-5 and V is TRBV28; D uncertain. Trimming stripped 5 bases from V and 9 bases from J, with 10 bases between. This CDR3 is 11 amino acids long. The V gene's germline CDR1 is MDHEN and CDR2 SYDVKM. CDR3 in DNA: TGTGCCAGCAGTGGGCCCTTTGCCCAGTACTTC. Translation gives CASSGPFAQYF.

The chain couples TRBV7-8 to TRBJ1-5; TRBD1 might be the D (6 bases). Trimming pared 4 bases from V and 2 bases from J, leaving 15 bases between. Germline CDR1 and CDR2: SGHVS and FQNEAQ. This CDR3 has 16 residues. CDR3 in DNA: TGTGCCAGCAGCTCTCAGGACAGAGTGGGCAATCAGCCCCAGCATTTT. Protein product: CASSSQDRVGNQPQHF.

The V gene is TRBV7-3, the J gene TRBJ2-3; 7 bases are a match to TRBD1. V lost 4 bases, J lost 4 bases, and 5 bases stayed unmatched. The CDR3 sequence is 14 residues long. Germline assignment: CDR1 SGHTA and CDR2 FQGTGA. The CDR3 nucleotides are TGTGCCAGCAGCTCGGGACAGCCAGCAGATACGCAGTATTTT. The encoded protein is CASSSGQPADTQYF.

This chain uses TRBV5-1 with TRBJ1-1; D call uncertain. The CDR3 totals 14 residues. Per the germline V gene, CDR1 is SGHRS and CDR2 is YFSETQ. V shed 0 bases and J shed 4 bases, with 10 bases lying between them. CDR3 loop: CASSLEAGSTEAFF. The CDR3 DNA reads as TGCGCCAGCAGCTTGGAGGCGGGGTCCACTGAAGCTTTCTTT.

The CDR3: CASSLTTGVGYTF. The CDR3 DNA reads as TGTGCCAGCAGCTTAACAACAGGGGTAGGCTACACCTTC. The V call is TRBV11-2, the J call TRBJ1-2, with 7 bases identical to TRBD1. Per germline, CDR1 SGHAT and CDR2 FQNNGV. This CDR3 is 13 amino acids long. The V segment lost 2 bases and the J segment 8 bases; nucleotides outside the gene matches: 5. Full variable domain (rest looked up from reference TRBV11-2 and TRBJ1-2): EAGVAQSPRYKIIEKRQSVAFWCNPISGHATLYWYQQILGQGPKLLIQFQNNGVVDDSQLPKDRFSAERLKGVDSTLKIQPAKLEDSAVYLCASSLTTGVGYTFGSGTRLTVV.

DNA for the CDR3: TGCGCCAGCAGCGCAGTAGACCGGGACAGGGGGCGAGGTGGCTACACCTTC. Its protein is CASSAVDRDRGRGGYTF. V is TRBV4-1 and J is TRBJ1-2, with TRBD1 matching over 12 bases. The CDR3 is 17 residues long. V shed 5 bases and J 7 bases; nucleotides not matched to a gene: 14. Germline assignment: CDR1 MGHRA and CDR2 YSYEKL.

In this sample, this clone turned up a few times. The chain uses TRBV7-9 and TRBJ2-5; D is perhaps TRBD1 (6 bases). Germline V gives CDR1 SEHNR, CDR2 FQNEAQ (reference sequence). V lost 2 bases to trimming and J lost 4 bases, with 8 bases between them. The CDR3 totals 13 residues. The CDR3 DNA sequence: TGTGCCAGCAGCTTAAGGGGGAGAGAGACCCAGTACTTC. It yields the protein CASSLRGRETQYF.

V and J are TRBV9 and TRBJ2-2, with TRBD2 matching 10 bases. This CDR3 comprises 16 residues. With V trimmed by 3 bases and J by 5 bases, 7 bases remained unmatched. From germline, CDR1 is SGDLS and CDR2 YYNGEE. The CDR3 DNA follows: TGTGCCAGCAGCGCTAGCGGGAGCGGTGGGACCGGGGAGCTGTTTTTT. This sequence encodes CASSASGSGGTGELFF. Filled out from reference TRBV9 and TRBJ2-2, the complete variable domain reads DSGVTQTPKHLITATGQRVTLRCSPRSGDLSVYWYQQSLDQGLQFLIQYYNGEERAKGNILERFSAQQFPDLHSELNLSSLELGDSALYFCASSASGSGGTGELFFGEGSRLTVL.

The chain is built from TRBV28 and TRBJ1-1; possible D gene TRBD1, 5 bases. Germline V gene lookup returns CDR1 MDHEN and CDR2 SYDVKM. The ends were cut back, 3 bases at V and 2 bases at J, with 16 bases in the middle. This CDR3 is built from 16 residues. CDR3 nucleotides: TGTGCCAGCAGTTTGGGGGGGTTAGGGGACAACACTGAAGCTTTCTTT. Encoded protein: CASSLGGLGDNTEAFF.

This sequence joins TRBV29-1 and TRBJ1-2; TRBD1 is a possible D gene (6 bases). The germline gives CDR1 SQVTM, CDR2 ANQGSEA. Between the trimmed V and J ends, which lost 7 bases and 8 bases, there was a span of 17 bases. The CDR3 runs to 12 residues. Here the CDR3 reads CSARGGLGGYTF. CDR3 DNA sequence: TGCAGCGCTCGGGGGGGGCTCGGGGGCTACACCTTC.

This clone was seen only a few times. The chain carries TRBV4-3 and TRBJ2-7, with a tentative D call TRBD2 (6 bases). In germline, CDR1 is LGHNA, CDR2 YSLEER. The CDR3 runs 16 residues. The germline V and J ends were trimmed by 0 bases and 0 bases, with 12 bases remaining between them. CDR3: CASSQDERRGSYEQYF. The CDR3 coding sequence is TGCGCCAGCAGCCAAGATGAAAGGAGGGGCTCCTACGAGCAGTACTTC.

This clone occurred a few times. The chain is built from TRBV6-5 and TRBJ1-1; the D gene is possibly TRBD1 (6 bases). The CDR3 has 16 amino acids. Trimming took 2 bases from V and 1 from J, leaving 14 bases between them. Germline-derived CDR1 and CDR2 are MNHEY and SVGAGI. CDR3 DNA: TGTGCCAGCAGTTACGCGGCAGGGGTTGGGAACACTGAAGCTTTCTTT. Amino acids: CASSYAAGVGNTEAFF.

Concerning this clone: Its ends do not fully match the called genes, so a read error is possible. The chain uses TRBV7-9 and TRBJ2-7; tentatively, D is TRBD1 or TRBD2 (5 bases each). The V gene's germline CDR1 is SEHNR and CDR2 FQNEAQ (reference sequence). The CDR3 runs to 12 residues. CDR3 protein: CSSSLGERERRF. CDR3 in DNA: TGTTCCAGCAGCTTAGGGGAGAGGGAGCGTCGTTTC. Supplemented by reference TRBV7-9 and TRBJ2-7, the full variable domain reads DTGVSQNPRHKITKRGQNVTFRCDPISEHNRLYWYRQTLGQGPEFLTYFQNEAQLEKSRLLSDRFSAERPKGSFSTLEIQRTEQGDSAMYLCSSSLGERERRFGPGTRLTVT.

The rearrangement links TRBV6-5 to TRBJ2-5; tentative D call: TRBD1 (6 bases). CDR3 length: 15 residues. Germline values: CDR1 MNHEY, CDR2 SVGAGI. Trimming cost V 2 bases and J 2 bases, with 12 bases left between them. CDR3 in DNA: TGTGCCAGCAGTTACCAACCTGGACAGCAAGAGACCCAGTACTTC. It codes for CASSYQPGQQETQYF.

V is TRBV28 and J is TRBJ1-4; TRBD1 might be the D (5 bases). Trimming removed 2 bases at V and 7 bases at J, with 14 bases between. CDR1 MDHEN and CDR2 SYDVKM come from the germline V gene. The CDR3 spans 15 residues. The CDR3 loop is CASSLTAPGGEKLFF. The CDR3, as DNA: TGTGCCAGCAGTTTAACGGCTCCCGGGGGTGAAAAACTGTTTTTT.

V usage is TRBV4-2 and J usage is TRBJ2-7; D perhaps matches TRBD2 (5 bases). Trimming took off 0 bases at V and 6 bases at J, with 9 bases between the two ends. This CDR3 has 13 amino acids. Per the germline V gene, CDR1 is LGHNA and CDR2 is YNFKEQ. The CDR3 DNA is TGTGCCAGCAGCCAAGAAAGCGCGGGCGAGCAGTACTTC. It specifies CASSQESAGEQYF.

This chain links TRBV6-4 with TRBJ2-1; 8 bases map to TRBD2. Germline trimming cut 3 bases from V and 4 bases from J; bases unmatched to any gene: 5. The CDR3 contains 15 residues. Germline CDR1 is MRHNA and CDR2 is SNTAGT. CDR3 amino acids: CASSESGRYYNEQFF. CDR3 nucleotide sequence: TGTGCCAGCAGTGAGAGCGGGAGATATTACAATGAGCAGTTCTTC.

The rearrangement links TRBV9 to TRBJ2-3, with 11 positions matching TRBD2. Germline V gene lookup returns CDR1 SGDLS and CDR2 YYNGEE. The CDR3 spans 15 residues. The trim removed 2 bases at V and 4 bases at J, leaving 3 bases unmatched. In DNA form, the CDR3 reads TGTGCCAGCAGCGTCTTAGCGGGAGGGGCAGATACGCAGTATTTT. The encoded protein is CASSVLAGGADTQYF.

V gene TRBV28 combines with J gene TRBJ2-5; 10 bases match TRBD2. This CDR3 has 15 residues. In germline, CDR1 is MDHEN, CDR2 SYDVKM. The V segment lost 3 bases and the J segment 4 bases; nucleotides outside the gene matches: 5. The DNA for the CDR3 is TGTGCCAGCAGTTTCCAGCGGGAGGGGCGAGAGACCCAGTACTTC. Residues: CASSFQREGRETQYF.

This clone occurred once. The chain carries TRBV10-3 and TRBJ2-7, with TRBD2 as a possible D gene (6 bases). Germline CDR1 and CDR2: ENHRY and SYGVKD. CDR3 length: 13 amino acids. V dropped 4 bases and J dropped 2 bases, with 9 bases sitting between them. The CDR3 bases are TGTGCCATCAGTGGAGTAGCGGCCTACGAGCAGTACTTC. Translated: CAISGVAAYEQYF.

V and J are TRBV7-8 and TRBJ2-7, with D possibly being TRBD2 (5 bases). Germline CDR1 is SGHVS and CDR2 is FQNEAQ. Trimming removed 5 bases from V and 3 bases from J, with 11 bases in between. This CDR3 has 13 amino acids. The CDR3 here is CASSTGNNYEQYF. CDR3 nucleotides: TGTGCCAGCAGCACCGGGAATAACTACGAGCAGTACTTC.

V usage is TRBV19 and J usage is TRBJ1-2, with TRBD1 identical over 7 bases. CDR3 size: 15 residues. Germline V CDR1 and CDR2: LNHDA, SQIVND (reference sequence). Trimming took 4 bases from V and 2 from J; bases not matched to a gene: 7. The DNA for the CDR3 is TGTGCCAGTAGTACGCCCGGGACAGCGAACTATGGCTACACCTTC. This translates into CASSTPGTANYGYTF.

This chain connects TRBV16 to TRBJ1-5; D is uncertain. This CDR3 is built from 15 residues. From germline, CDR1 is KGHSY and CDR2 FQNENV. The V and J ends lost 0 bases and 4 bases respectively, with 10 bases between them. The CDR3 nucleotides are TGTGCCAGCAGCCAATCGGTTCGGAGTAATCAGCCCCAGCATTTT. Protein sequence: CASSQSVRSNQPQHF.

This clone has more than one count but fewer than ten. The CDR3 sequence is CATSEQGFYEQYF. CDR3 nucleotides: TGTGCCACCAGCGAACAGGGGTTCTACGAGCAGTACTTC. The V and J genes are TRBV15 and TRBJ2-7, with TRBD1 identical over 7 bases. Losses at the gene ends were 5 bases for V and 3 bases for J; bases not matched to a gene: 4. Germline V gives CDR1 LNHNV, CDR2 YYDKDF (reference sequence). The CDR3 sequence is 13 residues long.

Concerning this clone: The sample carries other DNA sequences with the same CDR3. The chain recombines TRBV9 with TRBJ2-5, with 8 bases identical to TRBD1. This CDR3 spans 14 amino acids. Germline loops: CDR1 SGDLS, CDR2 YYNGEE. Trimming at V came to 2 bases and at J to 2 bases, leaving 2 bases not matched to a gene. The CDR3 reads CASSVGQGQETQYF. The CDR3 DNA follows: TGTGCCAGCAGCGTCGGACAGGGACAAGAGACCCAGTACTTC.

V usage is TRBV7-9 and J usage is TRBJ2-1, with D hard to call. The CDR3 covers 13 residues. V was clipped by 7 bases and J by 6 bases, with 13 bases between them. Germline V gene data show CDR1 as SEHNR and CDR2 as FQNEAQ (reference sequence). In nucleotides, the CDR3 is TGTGCCAGCACCGTACCTCGGGTCAATGAGCAGTTCTTC. Protein: CASTVPRVNEQFF.

The chain links TRBV6-6 to TRBJ1-3; D remains unclear. The CDR3 totals 12 residues. V was shortened by 6 bases and J by 8 bases, with 11 bases between the two germline ends. The germline CDR1 and CDR2 sequences are MNHNY and SVGAGI (reference sequence). Here the CDR3 reads CASSDPTHTIYF. The DNA for the CDR3 is TGTGCCAGCAGCGACCCGACTCACACCATATATTTT.